This T cell receptor beta chain was profiled in a study of cytomegalovirus exposure and HLA in healthy donors. Whole-study results and caveats: For most TCR beta V segments, an earlier analysis put the productive rate at about 87% or about 30% of the time.

A word on this clone: Its target is not known.

Germline V gene data show CDR1 as MNHEY and CDR2 as SVGAGI. V lost 2 bases to trimming and J lost 6 bases; unmatched junction nucleotides: 1. This CDR3 is built from 15 residues. Primers included in the PCR were 60 Vbeta and 13 Jbeta primers. TCRdb's table, derived via immunoSEQ multiplex PCR, lists solely in-frame clones and lacks some. The sample lists 150,000 to 200,000 clones; 76% were seen once. This chain links TRBV6-5 with TRBJ2-1; 13 bases line up with TRBD2. The clonotype comes from a male donor in good health and CMV-seronegative. The sequenced material came from PBMCs. The CDR3 DNA reads as TGTGCCAGCAGTTACGGACTAGCGGGAGCCAATGAGCAGTTCTTC. Translated: CASSYGLAGANEQFF.